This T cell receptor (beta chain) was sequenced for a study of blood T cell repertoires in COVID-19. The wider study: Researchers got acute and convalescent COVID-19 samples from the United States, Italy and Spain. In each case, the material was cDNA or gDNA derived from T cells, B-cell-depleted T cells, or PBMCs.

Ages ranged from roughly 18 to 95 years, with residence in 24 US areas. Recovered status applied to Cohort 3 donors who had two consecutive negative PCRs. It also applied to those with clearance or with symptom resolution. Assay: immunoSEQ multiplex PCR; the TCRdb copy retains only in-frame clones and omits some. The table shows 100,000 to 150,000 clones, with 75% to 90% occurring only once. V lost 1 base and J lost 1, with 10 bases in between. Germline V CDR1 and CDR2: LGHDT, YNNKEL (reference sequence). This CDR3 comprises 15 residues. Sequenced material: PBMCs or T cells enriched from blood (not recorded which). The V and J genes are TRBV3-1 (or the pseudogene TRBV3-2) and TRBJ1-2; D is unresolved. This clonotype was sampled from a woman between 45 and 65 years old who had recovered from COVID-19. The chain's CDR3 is CASSQGGDGNYGYTF. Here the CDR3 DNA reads TGTGCCAGCAGCCAAGGTGGAGACGGTAACTATGGCTACACCTTC.